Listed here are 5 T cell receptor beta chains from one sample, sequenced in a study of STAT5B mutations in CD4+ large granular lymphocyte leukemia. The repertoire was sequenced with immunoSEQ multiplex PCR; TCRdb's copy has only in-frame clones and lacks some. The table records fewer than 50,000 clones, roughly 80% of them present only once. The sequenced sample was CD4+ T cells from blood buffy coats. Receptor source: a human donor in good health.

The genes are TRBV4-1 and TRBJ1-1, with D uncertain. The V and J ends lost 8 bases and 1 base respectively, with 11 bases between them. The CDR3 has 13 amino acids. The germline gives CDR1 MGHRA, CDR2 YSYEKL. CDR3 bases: TGCGCCAGCGCCCGGGTGAGGAACACTGAAGCTTTCTTT. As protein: CASARVRNTEAFF.

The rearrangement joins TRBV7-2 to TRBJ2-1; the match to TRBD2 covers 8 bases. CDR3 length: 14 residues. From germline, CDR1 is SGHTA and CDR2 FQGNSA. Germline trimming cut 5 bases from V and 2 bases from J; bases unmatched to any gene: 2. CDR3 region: CASSRGGTYNEQFF. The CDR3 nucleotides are TGTGCCAGCAGCCGGGGGGGGACCTACAATGAGCAGTTCTTC.

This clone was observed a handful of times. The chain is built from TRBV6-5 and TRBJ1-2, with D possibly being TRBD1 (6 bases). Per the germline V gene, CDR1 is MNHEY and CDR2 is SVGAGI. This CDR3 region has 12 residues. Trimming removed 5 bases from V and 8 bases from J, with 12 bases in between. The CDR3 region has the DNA TGTGCCAGCAGTCGTTCGGGGGGCGGCTACACCTTC. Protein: CASSRSGGGYTF.

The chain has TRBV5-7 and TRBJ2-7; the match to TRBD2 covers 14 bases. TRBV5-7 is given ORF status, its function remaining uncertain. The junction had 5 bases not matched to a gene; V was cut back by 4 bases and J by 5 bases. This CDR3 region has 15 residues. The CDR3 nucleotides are TGTGCCAGCAGCCCGGGACTAGCGGGAGCCGACGAGCAGTACTTC. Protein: CASSPGLAGADEQYF.

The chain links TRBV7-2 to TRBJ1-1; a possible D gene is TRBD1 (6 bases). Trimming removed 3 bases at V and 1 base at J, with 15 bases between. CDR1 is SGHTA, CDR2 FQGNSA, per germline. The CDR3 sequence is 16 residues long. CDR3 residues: CASSFRPGHPNTEAFF. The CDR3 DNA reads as TGTGCCAGCAGCTTCCGTCCGGGACATCCGAACACTGAAGCTTTCTTT.